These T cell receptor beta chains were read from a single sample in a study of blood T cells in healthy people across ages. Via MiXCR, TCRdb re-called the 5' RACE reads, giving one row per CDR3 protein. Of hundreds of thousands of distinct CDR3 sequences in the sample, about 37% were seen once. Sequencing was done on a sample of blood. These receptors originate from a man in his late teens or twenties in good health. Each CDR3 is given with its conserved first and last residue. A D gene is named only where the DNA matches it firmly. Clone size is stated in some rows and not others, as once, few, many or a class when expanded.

CDR3 protein: CASSSGQGSDTEAFF
CDR3 DNA: TGTGCCAGCAGCTCAGGACAGGGGTCCGACACTGAAGCTTTCTTT
D gene: TRBD1
J gene: TRBJ1-1
clone size: .
V gene: TRBV7-9

CDR3 protein: CASSLKWNEQFF
CDR3 DNA: TGTGCCAGCAGTTTAAAGTGGAATGAGCAGTTCTTC
D gene: .
J gene: TRBJ2-1
clone size: few
V gene: TRBV12-3/TRBV12-4

CDR3 protein: CASSLDAGARGYTF
CDR3 DNA: TGCGCCAGCAGCTTGGATGCGGGGGCGCGGGGCTACACCTTC
D gene: .
J gene: TRBJ1-2
clone size: .
V gene: TRBV5-1

CDR3 protein: CASSSGTGSNTEAFF
CDR3 DNA: TGTGCCAGCAGCTCCGGGACAGGGTCGAACACTGAAGCTTTCTTT
D gene: TRBD1
J gene: TRBJ1-1
clone size: .
V gene: TRBV7-9

CDR3 protein: CSARVGGELETQYF
CDR3 DNA: TGCAGTGCTAGGGTTGGTGGGGAGCTAGAGACCCAGTACTTC
D gene: .
J gene: TRBJ2-5
clone size: .
V gene: TRBV20-1

CDR3 protein: CASSLGGKRIKPQHF
CDR3 DNA: TGTGCCAGCAGTTTAGGAGGCAAAAGGATTAAGCCCCAGCATTTT
D gene: .
J gene: TRBJ1-5
clone size: few
V gene: TRBV12-3/TRBV12-4

CDR3 protein: CASGLGKNTEAFF
CDR3 DNA: TGTGCCAGCGGTTTGGGTAAGAACACTGAAGCTTTCTTT
D gene: .
J gene: TRBJ1-1
clone size: .
V gene: TRBV12-3/TRBV12-4

CDR3 protein: CASSLLSNAGELFF
CDR3 DNA: TGTGCCAGCAGCTTACTGTCGAACGCCGGGGAGCTGTTTTTT
D gene: .
J gene: TRBJ2-2
clone size: .
V gene: TRBV7-9

CDR3 protein: CASSRGRINYGYTF
CDR3 DNA: TGTGCCAGCAGCCGCGGCAGGATTAACTATGGCTACACCTTC
D gene: .
J gene: TRBJ1-2
clone size: .
V gene: TRBV5-6

CDR3 protein: CSAGAERNTEAFF
CDR3 DNA: TGCAGCGCGGGAGCAGAACGGAACACTGAAGCTTTCTTT
D gene: .
J gene: TRBJ1-1
clone size: .
V gene: TRBV29-1

CDR3 protein: CASSPWTSVFTDTQYF
CDR3 DNA: TGTGCCAGCAGCCCATGGACTAGCGTCTTCACAGATACGCAGTATTTT
D gene: TRBD2
J gene: TRBJ2-3
clone size: many
V gene: TRBV7-2

CDR3 protein: CATSSLGAESIGYGYTF
CDR3 DNA: TGTGCCACCAGCTCCTTAGGAGCCGAAAGTATTGGCTATGGCTACACCTTC
D gene: .
J gene: TRBJ1-2
clone size: few
V gene: TRBV15

CDR3 protein: CSAEGQVSTDTQYF
CDR3 DNA: TGCAGTGCGGAGGGACAAGTAAGCACAGATACGCAGTATTTT
D gene: .
J gene: TRBJ2-3
clone size: .
V gene: TRBV20-1

CDR3 protein: CASSYDREPQETQYF
CDR3 DNA: TGTGCCAGCAGTTATGACAGGGAACCCCAAGAGACCCAGTACTTC
D gene: TRBD1
J gene: TRBJ2-5
clone size: .
V gene: TRBV6-6

CDR3 protein: CASSERVGETQYF
CDR3 DNA: TGTGCCAGCAGTGAACGGGTTGGGGAGACCCAGTACTTC
D gene: .
J gene: TRBJ2-5
clone size: .
V gene: TRBV2

CDR3 protein: CASSLANSGHITTNEKLFF
CDR3 DNA: TGCGCCAGCAGCTTGGCCAATTCGGGACACATAACAACTAATGAAAAACTGTTTTTT
D gene: .
J gene: TRBJ1-4
clone size: few
V gene: TRBV5-1

CDR3 protein: CASRIPGLSYEQYF
CDR3 DNA: TGTGCCAGCAGGATCCCGGGGTTATCCTACGAGCAGTACTTC
D gene: .
J gene: TRBJ2-7
clone size: .
V gene: TRBV7-2

CDR3 protein: CASSWGQGVDYGYTF
CDR3 DNA: TGTGCCAGCAGCTGGGGACAGGGAGTTGACTATGGCTACACCTTC
D gene: TRBD1
J gene: TRBJ1-2
clone size: few
V gene: TRBV7-9

CDR3 protein: CASSLLRGTQYF
CDR3 DNA: TGTGCCAGCAGCTTACTTCGGGGGACCCAGTACTTC
D gene: .
J gene: TRBJ2-5
clone size: many
V gene: TRBV7-9

CDR3 protein: CASSLSVLDEQFF
CDR3 DNA: TGTGCTAGCAGCTTAAGCGTTTTGGATGAGCAGTTCTTC
D gene: .
J gene: TRBJ2-1
clone size: many
V gene: TRBV7-7

CDR3 protein: CASSLAGRVESYEQYF
CDR3 DNA: TGTGCCAGCAGCCTTGCGGGCAGGGTTGAGTCCTACGAGCAGTACTTC
D gene: .
J gene: TRBJ2-7
clone size: .
V gene: TRBV7-2

CDR3 protein: CAISVRTGSTGANVLTF
CDR3 DNA: TGTGCCATCAGTGTGCGGACAGGGAGTACTGGGGCCAACGTCCTGACTTTC
D gene: TRBD1
J gene: TRBJ2-6
clone size: many
V gene: TRBV10-3

CDR3 protein: CASSLAVRNYGYTF
CDR3 DNA: TGCGCCAGCAGCTTGGCAGTGCGTAACTATGGCTACACCTTC
D gene: .
J gene: TRBJ1-2
clone size: many
V gene: TRBV5-1

CDR3 protein: CASSMFPYNEQFF
CDR3 DNA: TGTGCCAGCAGTATGTTTCCTTACAATGAGCAGTTCTTC
D gene: .
J gene: TRBJ2-1
clone size: few
V gene: TRBV2

CDR3 protein: CASSQRKYNEQFF
CDR3 DNA: TGCGCCAGCAGCCAAAGGAAGTACAATGAGCAGTTCTTC
D gene: .
J gene: TRBJ2-1
clone size: .
V gene: TRBV4-3

CDR3 protein: CRAVPGGNQPQHF
CDR3 DNA: TGCAGGGCTGTGCCAGGGGGCAATCAGCCCCAGCATTTT
D gene: .
J gene: TRBJ1-5
clone size: once
V gene: TRBV20-1

CDR3 protein: CASSLTPGHLDNEQYF
CDR3 DNA: TGCGCCAGCAGCTTGACTCCGGGACACCTAGACAATGAGCAGTACTTC
D gene: .
J gene: TRBJ2-7
clone size: .
V gene: TRBV5-1

CDR3 protein: CAISEGSYGYTF
CDR3 DNA: TGTGCCATCAGTGAGGGCTCCTATGGCTACACCTTC
D gene: .
J gene: TRBJ1-2
clone size: .
V gene: TRBV10-3

CDR3 protein: CASSVDPGGTEAFF
CDR3 DNA: TGTGCCAGCAGTGTAGACCCGGGCGGGACTGAAGCTTTCTTT
D gene: .
J gene: TRBJ1-1
clone size: .
V gene: TRBV2

CDR3 protein: CASRPGYTDTQYF
CDR3 DNA: TGTGCCAGCAGGCCAGGGTACACAGATACGCAGTATTTT
D gene: .
J gene: TRBJ2-3
clone size: many
V gene: TRBV6-5

CDR3 protein: CAISERSLYMNTEAFF
CDR3 DNA: TGTGCCATCAGTGAGCGGTCCCTCTACATGAACACTGAAGCTTTCTTT
D gene: .
J gene: TRBJ1-1
clone size: few
V gene: TRBV10-3

CDR3 protein: CAGSLLVRDSYNSPLHF
CDR3 DNA: TGTGCCGGCAGTTTATTGGTTCGAGACTCCTATAATTCACCCCTCCACTTT
D gene: .
J gene: TRBJ1-6
clone size: .
V gene: TRBV27

CDR3 protein: CSVAAAPSTDTQYF
CDR3 DNA: TGCAGCGTTGCTGCGGCCCCTAGCACAGATACGCAGTATTTT
D gene: .
J gene: TRBJ2-3
clone size: .
V gene: TRBV29-1

CDR3 protein: CASSYGSGGDYEQYF
CDR3 DNA: TGTGCCAGCAGTTACGGAAGCGGAGGGGACTACGAGCAGTACTTC
D gene: .
J gene: TRBJ2-7
clone size: .
V gene: TRBV12-3/TRBV12-4

CDR3 protein: CASSSPKGRETQFF
CDR3 DNA: TGTGCCAGCAGCTCCCCTAAAGGGAGAGAGACCCAGTTCTTC
D gene: .
J gene: TRBJ2-1
clone size: .
V gene: TRBV13

CDR3 protein: CASSQAGGYEQFF
CDR3 DNA: TGTGCCAGCAGCCAAGCAGGCGGGTATGAGCAGTTCTTC
D gene: .
J gene: TRBJ2-1
clone size: .
V gene: TRBV3-1

CDR3 protein: CSVEGADGYTF
CDR3 DNA: TGCAGCGTTGAGGGGGCAGATGGCTACACCTTC
D gene: .
J gene: TRBJ1-2
clone size: .
V gene: TRBV29-1

CDR3 protein: CASSRGQGVYNEQFF
CDR3 DNA: TGTGCCAGCTCACGAGGACAGGGGGTATACAATGAGCAGTTCTTC
D gene: TRBD1
J gene: TRBJ2-1
clone size: .
V gene: TRBV18

CDR3 protein: CASSAGLNTGELFF
CDR3 DNA: TGTGCCAGCAGCGCGGGCCTGAACACCGGGGAGCTGTTTTTT
D gene: .
J gene: TRBJ2-2
clone size: few
V gene: TRBV4-2